These 6 T cell receptor beta chains share one sample of origin, sequenced in a study of T cells in Graves' hyperthyroidism and ophthalmopathy. TCR beta CDR3 regions were amplified from RNA transcripts. The HTBI primer set served for first-round RT-PCR of the TCR CDR3. Each CDR3 protein is one row after TCRdb ran MiXCR on the multiplex PCR reads. Counted here are more than 350,000 distinct CDR3 sequences, over 12% occurring once; the ten biggest clones make up roughly a fifth. Sequenced material: blood. Receptor source: a woman between 55 and 75 years old with Graves' ophthalmopathy.

The table lists this clonotype with a few counts. V is TRBV7-2 and J is TRBJ2-2; D gene uncertain. Germline CDR1 is SGHTA and CDR2 is FQGNSA. The CDR3 totals 12 residues. The V end lost 2 bases, the J end lost 7 bases, and 5 bases lay between the germline ends. CDR3 loop: CASSLTSGELFF. The CDR3 region has the DNA TGTGCCAGCAGCTTAACCAGCGGGGAGCTGTTTTTT.

Many counts were recorded for this clonotype. This chain uses TRBV28 with TRBJ2-1; D is unresolved. Germline V lookup: CDR1 MDHEN, CDR2 SYDVKM. The CDR3 has 15 residues. Between the trimmed V and J ends, which lost 8 bases and 4 bases, there was a span of 18 bases. The CDR3 region has the DNA TGTGCCAGCGGGCTGCGTGGCCTTAGATACAATGAGCAGTTCTTC. Translating gives CASGLRGLRYNEQFF.

CDR3 in amino acids: CASSLEDRGETQYF. The CDR3, as DNA: TGTGCCAGCAGCTTAGAGGACAGGGGAGAGACCCAGTACTTC. The V gene is TRBV7-9, the J gene TRBJ2-5; the match to TRBD1 covers 9 bases. Germline V gene data show CDR1 as SEHNR and CDR2 as FQNEAQ (reference sequence). CDR3 length: 14 residues. Trimming took 1 base from V and 4 from J; bases not matched to a gene: 1.

The table lists this clonotype with many counts. CDR3: CASSPAPSELTDTQYF. The CDR3 DNA reads as TGTGCCAGCAGCCCCGCTCCTAGCGAGCTCACAGATACGCAGTATTTT. V and J are TRBV7-6 and TRBJ2-3; weak D call: TRBD2 (6 bases). The CDR3 runs to 16 residues. Trimming shortened V by 5 bases and J by 2 bases, and 17 bases separated the two germline ends. Germline V gene sequence: CDR1 SGHVS, CDR2 FNYEAQ.

The table lists this clonotype with many counts. The V gene is TRBV30, the J gene TRBJ2-7, with D maybe TRBD2 (5 bases). Per the germline V gene, CDR1 is GTSNPN and CDR2 is SVGIG (reference sequence). Trimming pared 0 bases from V and 2 bases from J, leaving 17 bases between. The CDR3 has 16 amino acids. This CDR3 is CAWSVYRAGKPYEQYF. In nucleotides, the CDR3 is TGTGCCTGGAGTGTATACCGCGCGGGCAAACCCTACGAGCAGTACTTC.

This clonotype has a handful of counts. The chain carries TRBV29-1 and TRBJ2-7; D ambiguous. The CDR3 spans 14 residues. Germline loops: CDR1 SQVTM, CDR2 ANQGSEA. V was pared by 5 bases and J by 7 bases, with 21 bases between. CDR3 bases: TGCAGCGTTAGATCGGCAGTCCGACCGGCGGAGCAGTACTTC. Protein: CSVRSAVRPAEQYF.